The 22 T cell receptor beta chains below all came from one sample that was sequenced in a study of cytomegalovirus exposure and HLA in healthy donors. It was with 60 Vbeta and 13 Jbeta primers that the PCR ran. Profiling relied on immunoSEQ multiplex PCR, and the TCRdb table lists in-frame clones only, not all of them. The data hold about 220,000 clones, with roughly 75% observed a single time. The source material was PBMCs. These receptors were taken from a woman aged 25 to 45 in good health and CMV-seronegative.

This chain uses TRBV21-1 with TRBJ1-6; the D call TRBD1 from the table was never checked on the DNA. TRBV21-1 is designated a pseudogene. There are 16 residues in the CDR3. The chain's CDR3 is CASSNFPSSYNSPLHF. The CDR3 bases are TGTGCCAGCAGCAATTTCCCCAGCTCCTATAATTCACCCCTCCACTTT.

This clone showed up just a few times. The CDR3 loop is CASSLSGTDTQYF. CDR3 in DNA: TGTGCCAGCAGCTTAAGCGGGACAGATACGCAGTATTTT. The rearrangement links TRBV7-3 to TRBJ2-3; tentatively, D is TRBD2 (5 bases). V was clipped by 1 base and J by 3 bases, with 5 bases between them. The CDR3 is made up of 13 amino acids. Germline CDR1 SGHTA, CDR2 FQGTGA.

The J gene is TRBJ2-1, the V gene TRBV5-4; weak D call: TRBD2 (7 bases). CDR1 is SGHNT and CDR2 is YYREEE in the germline V gene (reference sequence). The CDR3 sequence is 14 residues long. V lost 5 bases and J 8 bases, leaving 17 bases between the germline ends. The CDR3 region has the DNA TGTGCCAGCAGTCCAAGGACTAGGGGGGATGAGCAGTTCTTC. Its protein is CASSPRTRGDEQFF.

This rearrangement joins TRBV4-1 to TRBJ2-1, with TRBD2 matching 9 bases. Germline trimming cut 4 bases from V and 8 bases from J; bases unmatched to any gene: 15. CDR3 length: 17 amino acids. Per germline, CDR1 MGHRA and CDR2 YSYEKL. CDR3 loop: CASSPSSRRGGLDEQFF. The CDR3 bases are TGCGCCAGCAGCCCTTCGTCGCGGCGGGGGGGCCTAGATGAGCAGTTCTTC.

This clone was seen a single time. The chain has TRBV30 and TRBJ1-1; perhaps TRBD1 as D (6 bases). The CDR3 is 14 residues long. Germline V CDR1 and CDR2: GTSNPN, SVGIG (reference sequence). V was clipped by 2 bases and J by 3 bases, with 13 bases between them. The CDR3 region is CAWSTRGVDTEAFF. In DNA, the CDR3 is TGTGCCTGGAGTACCAGGGGAGTGGACACTGAAGCTTTCTTT.

This chain uses TRBV5-4 with TRBJ1-1; possible D gene TRBD1, 5 bases. CDR1 is SGHNT and CDR2 is YYREEE in the germline V gene (reference sequence). The V end was cut by 0 bases, the J end by 5 bases, with 11 bases between. The CDR3 loop spans 14 amino acids. The chain's CDR3 is CASSLAEGVTEAFF. CDR3 coding DNA: TGTGCCAGCAGCTTGGCCGAAGGGGTAACTGAAGCTTTCTTT.

This clone occurred once. The chain recombines TRBV19 with TRBJ2-1; 7 nucleotides agree with TRBD2. Losses at the gene ends were 0 bases for V and 4 bases for J; bases not matched to a gene: 9. Germline V gene lookup returns CDR1 LNHDA and CDR2 SQIVND (reference sequence). The CDR3 contains 17 residues. The CDR3 DNA is TGTGCCAGTAGTATAGATGCTAGCGGCCCTAGGTACAATGAGCAGTTCTTC. Its translation: CASSIDASGPRYNEQFF.

The chain has TRBV7-8 and TRBJ2-2; no firm D call. Germline V lookup: CDR1 SGHVS, CDR2 FQNEAQ. The CDR3 has 12 residues. The V and J ends lost 4 bases and 4 bases respectively, with 4 bases between them. CDR3 bases: TGTGCCAGCAGCTCGAGCACCGGGGAGCTGTTTTTT. Translating gives CASSSSTGELFF.

The V call is TRBV5-1, the J call TRBJ2-3, with 10 nucleotides matching TRBD2. Germline values: CDR1 SGHRS, CDR2 YFSETQ. The V and J ends lost 7 bases and 3 bases, in that order; junction bases with no gene match: 8. This CDR3 comprises 15 residues. The CDR3 DNA is TGCGCCAGCGTCCCCGGAGCGGGAGGGACAGATACGCAGTATTTT. Its protein is CASVPGAGGTDTQYF.

The CDR3 sequence: CASSHRLATEQYF. CDR3 DNA: TGCGCCAGCAGCCACCGACTGGCCACGGAGCAGTACTTC. The chain is built from TRBV4-1 and TRBJ2-7; unclear D gene. V gave up 3 bases and J gave up 7 bases, with 13 bases separating them. The CDR3 extends over 13 amino acids. Germline V lookup: CDR1 MGHRA, CDR2 YSYEKL.

Written as DNA, the CDR3 is TGTGCCAGCAGTTCTCCCGGGACAGGACTCGATGGCTACACCTTC. This encodes CASSSPGTGLDGYTF. J is TRBJ1-2 and V is TRBV6-5, with TRBD1 matching over 8 bases. CDR1 is MNHEY, CDR2 SVGAGI, per germline. The CDR3 has 15 residues. The trim removed 4 bases at V and 6 bases at J, leaving 10 bases unmatched.

V usage is TRBV5-4 and J usage is TRBJ2-1, with a possible D match to TRBD1 (6 bases). The CDR3 totals 16 residues. Trimming removed 2 bases from V and 0 bases from J, with 12 bases in between. CDR1 is SGHNT and CDR2 is YYREEE in the germline V gene (reference sequence). The CDR3 DNA follows: TGTGCCAGCAGCTTAGGGGGATGGAGCTCCTACAATGAGCAGTTCTTC. Translation: CASSLGGWSSYNEQFF.

The chain carries TRBV7-2 and TRBJ2-5; TRBD1 matches 7 bases. Trimming cost V 5 bases and J 4 bases; bases outside gene matches: 10. The CDR3 length is 15 residues. Germline CDR1 is SGHTA and CDR2 is FQGNSA. The CDR3 here is CASSLRQGRVETQYF. CDR3 coding DNA: TGTGCCAGCAGCCTCCGACAGGGTCGAGTAGAGACCCAGTACTTC.

The CDR3 nucleotides are TGTGCCAGCAGAGGACAGGGTAACTCTGGCGAGCAGTACTTC. This gives the protein CASRGQGNSGEQYF. V is TRBV6-1 and J is TRBJ2-7, with 8 positions matching TRBD1. The CDR3 is 14 residues long. Germline V lookup: CDR1 MNHNS, CDR2 SASEGT. V gave up 6 bases and J gave up 6 bases; unmatched junction bases: 10.

CDR3 sequence: CASSAGQASYEQYF. DNA for the CDR3: TGTGCCAGCAGCGCGGGACAGGCCAGCTACGAGCAGTACTTC. The V and J genes are TRBV9 and TRBJ2-7; 8 bases are a match to TRBD1. From germline, CDR1 is SGDLS and CDR2 YYNGEE. The V and J ends lost 3 bases and 3 bases, in that order; junction bases with no gene match: 5. The CDR3 covers 14 residues.

This rearrangement joins TRBV9 to TRBJ2-5; TRBD2 aligns across 9 bases. This CDR3 has 17 residues. Losses at the gene ends were 0 bases for V and 4 bases for J; bases not matched to a gene: 10. Germline CDR1 is SGDLS and CDR2 is YYNGEE. The CDR3 region is CASSVGGSGSLGETQYF. The CDR3 nucleotides read TGTGCCAGCAGCGTAGGGGGTAGCGGGAGCCTGGGAGAGACCCAGTACTTC.

This chain links TRBV2 with TRBJ2-1, with 9 nucleotides matching TRBD2. The CDR3 has 12 amino acids. Germline V gene data show CDR1 as SNHLY and CDR2 as FYNNEI. With 1 base clipped from V and 15 bases from J, the junction kept 4 bases outside the gene matches. The CDR3 here is CASSEEREVVFF. The CDR3 DNA reads TGTGCCAGCAGTGAAGAGCGGGAGGTTGTGTTCTTC.

This clone has only a few counts. The chain recombines TRBV29-1 with TRBJ2-7; 12 nucleotides align to TRBD1. V shed 6 bases, J shed 4 bases, and the junction held 7 bases outside the gene matches. CDR3 length: 14 residues. The germline CDR1 and CDR2 sequences are SQVTM and ANQGSEA. CDR3 amino acids: CSVVGTGGRYEQYF. CDR3 DNA: TGCAGCGTCGTCGGGACAGGGGGCCGGTACGAGCAGTACTTC.

The chain links TRBV2 to TRBJ2-7, with D unresolved. Germline V CDR1 and CDR2: SNHLY, FYNNEI. V dropped 5 bases and J dropped 4 bases, with 15 bases sitting between them. CDR3 size: 14 residues. CDR3 amino acids: CASSLTLDRYEQYF. In DNA, the CDR3 is TGTGCCAGCAGTCTGACATTAGATCGTTACGAGCAGTACTTC. Looking up the rest from reference TRBV2 and TRBJ2-7 gives the full variable domain: EPEVTQTPSHQVTQMGQEVILRCVPISNHLYFYWYRQILGQKVEFLVSFYNNEISEKSEIFDDQFSVERPDGSNFTLKIRSTKLEDSAMYFCASSLTLDRYEQYFGPGTRLTVT.

This clone has just a few counts. J is TRBJ1-2 and V is TRBV7-9; D uncertain. CDR1 is SEHNR, CDR2 FQNEAQ, per germline (reference sequence). The V end was cut by 1 base, the J end by 3 bases, with 6 bases between. There are 13 residues in the CDR3. The CDR3 reads CASSLGLDYGYTF. CDR3 DNA: TGTGCCAGCAGCTTAGGGTTAGACTATGGCTACACCTTC.

The gene calls are TRBV6-5 and TRBJ2-2; D not certain. The V and J ends lost 6 bases and 5 bases respectively, with 7 bases between them. The CDR3 extends over 12 amino acids. Germline loops: CDR1 MNHEY, CDR2 SVGAGI. The CDR3 DNA reads as TGTGCCAGCAGATTTTCTACCGGGGAGCTGTTTTTT. Protein product: CASRFSTGELFF.

The chain recombines TRBV20-1 with TRBJ1-1; 7 nucleotides agree with TRBD1. Germline V gene sequence: CDR1 DFQATT, CDR2 SNEGSKA (reference sequence). V trimming: 7 bases; J trimming: 1 base; junction bases outside the gene matches: 0. This CDR3 is built from 11 residues. The CDR3 DNA reads as TGCAGTGGGGACAGGAACACTGAAGCTTTCTTT. Translated, it gives CSGDRNTEAFF.